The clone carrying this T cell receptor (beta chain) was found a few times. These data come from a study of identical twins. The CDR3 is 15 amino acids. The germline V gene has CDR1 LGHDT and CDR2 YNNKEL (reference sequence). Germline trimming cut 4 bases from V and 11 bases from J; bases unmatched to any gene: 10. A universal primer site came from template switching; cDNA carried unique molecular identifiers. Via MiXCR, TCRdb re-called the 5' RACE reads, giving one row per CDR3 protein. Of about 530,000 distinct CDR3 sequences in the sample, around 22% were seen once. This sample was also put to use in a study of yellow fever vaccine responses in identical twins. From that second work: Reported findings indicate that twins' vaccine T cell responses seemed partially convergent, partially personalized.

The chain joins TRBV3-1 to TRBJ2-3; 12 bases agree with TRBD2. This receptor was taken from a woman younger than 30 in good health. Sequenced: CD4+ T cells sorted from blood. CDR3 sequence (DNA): TGTGCCAGCAGCCGAAGACTAGCGGGGGACTCTGGGCAGTATTTT. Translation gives CASSRRLAGDSGQYF.